This is a list of T cell receptor beta chains from one sample in a study of T cells after posttransplantation cyclophosphamide. Sequencing was performed with immunoSEQ multiplex PCR; in TCRdb, only in-frame clones are kept and a portion is missing. This sample yields more than 15,000 clones, of which over 75% are seen a single time; 3.5% belongs to the top ten. This specimen was PBMCs, taken after an allogeneic stem cell transplant with a calcineurin inhibitor and methotrexate. The receptors shown here come from a male patient between 50 and 60 years old who received an allogeneic stem cell transplant from an unrelated donor, was CMV-positive, and had chronic GVHD only. The graft donor may account for some of the T cells. The CDR3 runs from the conserved cysteine through the conserved F or W. The order of the fields is clone size, V gene, J gene, CDR3 protein. The listing skips clone size in some rows; elsewhere it reads once, few, many or a size class.

-,TRBV19,TRBJ2-7,CASSHRGGNEQYF
-,TRBV6-6,TRBJ2-3,CASSYSTRTTDTQYF
-,TRBV7-2,TRBJ2-5,CASSFQPGTQYF
-,TRBV9,TRBJ1-6,CASSSGGAYNSPLHF
-,TRBV5-1,TRBJ1-1,CASRADTEAFF
-,TRBV6-5,TRBJ1-2,CASTLGLNYGYTF
-,TRBV2,TRBJ2-7,CASSEGAGVIHEQYF
-,TRBV5-6,TRBJ2-3,CASSWGQGVSDTQYF
-,TRBV19,TRBJ2-3,CASTPLAGTDTQYF
-,TRBV11-3,TRBJ2-1,CASSDSSYNEQFF
-,TRBV19,TRBJ2-3,CASSTRGAWGTQYF
-,TRBV6-5,TRBJ2-1,CASSYAGEADEQFF
-,TRBV28,TRBJ2-7,CASSSGTPRGEQYF
-,TRBV28,TRBJ1-1,CASSPSTGSMNTEAFF
-,TRBV6-5,TRBJ1-5,CASSYSGGNQPQHF
few,TRBV10-3,TRBJ1-6,CAISESGGRNSPLHF
few,TRBV7-9,TRBJ2-3,CASRSGLTTDTQYF
-,TRBV28,TRBJ2-1,CASSIGDEQFF
once,TRBV14,TRBJ1-1,CASGRGMNTEAFF
-,TRBV15,TRBJ2-7,CATSETRASFSYEQYF
-,TRBV7-3,TRBJ2-5,CASSLRLASQETQYF
-,TRBV2,TRBJ2-7,CASTQQQGMVYEQYF
-,TRBV29-1,TRBJ2-7,CSATILVIGGGANEQYF
-,TRBV5-1,TRBJ2-1,CASSRRAGGDNEQFF
few,TRBV10-3,TRBJ1-6,CAINVRGLGRSYNSPLHF
-,TRBV19,TRBJ2-7,CASSTQYEQYF
few,TRBV6-6,TRBJ2-7,CASSYRSGASTYEQYF
-,TRBV19,TRBJ2-7,CASSPGSGGSYEQYF
-,TRBV4-2,TRBJ1-2,CASSAPGGKNGYTF
-,TRBV18,TRBJ1-2,CASSQGVDYGYTF
-,TRBV13,TRBJ1-6,CASSRQGASSPLHF
-,TRBV6-5,TRBJ1-2,CASSYAGLGYGYTF
once,TRBV5-1,-,CASSSGTGSYEQYF
-,TRBV10-2,TRBJ2-7,CASSFGGTEQYF
-,TRBV19,TRBJ2-1,CASSKEASYNEQFF
-,TRBV7-2,TRBJ1-3,CASSPSITAVGNTIYF
-,TRBV7-2,TRBJ2-1,CASSLGRGQFF
-,TRBV18,TRBJ2-3,CASSPGGSDTQYF
-,TRBV27,TRBJ1-5,CASSLGGRNQPQHF
-,TRBV7-2,TRBJ2-1,CASSLDGYNEQFF
-,TRBV12-5,TRBJ2-3,CASGSGLATDTQYF
-,TRBV6-5,TRBJ2-5,CASSYSFSAQETQYF
-,TRBV15,TRBJ2-7,CATSRGLGQRAYEQYF
-,TRBV7-2,TRBJ1-6,CASSLAGGGVNSPLHF
-,TRBV2,TRBJ1-3,CASREQGSGNTIYF
-,TRBV27,TRBJ2-3,CASSLLAGRTDTQYF
-,TRBV5-1,TRBJ2-7,CASSLHPVHLYEQYF
-,TRBV29-1,TRBJ1-2,CSVEVAEFNYGYTF
once,TRBV7-8,TRBJ1-1,CASSRTGTDVEAFF
-,TRBV9,TRBJ2-7,CASSPSGNYEQYF
-,TRBV6-5,TRBJ2-3,CASSLAGLTDTQYF
-,TRBV6-1,TRBJ1-5,CATSPQGVHQPQHF
-,TRBV5-1,TRBJ2-1,CASSPRDRGPINEQFF
-,TRBV29-1,TRBJ2-7,CSVIAGGGSEQYF
-,TRBV11-3,TRBJ2-2,CASGRDGGIGYTGELFF